This T cell receptor beta chain was profiled in a study of immune evolution from preneoplasia to lung adenocarcinoma. V gave up 3 bases and J gave up 4 bases, with 14 bases separating them. The CDR3 consists of 16 residues. CDR1 is SGHNT, CDR2 YYREEE, per germline (reference sequence). The data were produced by immunoSEQ multiplex PCR, yet TCRdb's version contains in-frame clones alone and is incomplete. The table has a few thousand clones, under 85% seen once; the top ten hold around a tenth. Nucleic acids came from premalignant or tumor cells enriched by macro-dissection. The chain has TRBV5-4 and TRBJ2-6; tentatively, D is TRBD1 or TRBD2 (6 bases each). Input material: FFPE minimally invasive lung adenocarcinoma tissue. This clonotype was obtained from a person aged 60 to 80 with lung adenocarcinoma. The CDR3, as DNA: TGTGCCAGCAGCTGGGGGGCAGGGACAGGGGCCAACGTCCTGACTTTC. This sequence encodes CASSWGAGTGANVLTF.